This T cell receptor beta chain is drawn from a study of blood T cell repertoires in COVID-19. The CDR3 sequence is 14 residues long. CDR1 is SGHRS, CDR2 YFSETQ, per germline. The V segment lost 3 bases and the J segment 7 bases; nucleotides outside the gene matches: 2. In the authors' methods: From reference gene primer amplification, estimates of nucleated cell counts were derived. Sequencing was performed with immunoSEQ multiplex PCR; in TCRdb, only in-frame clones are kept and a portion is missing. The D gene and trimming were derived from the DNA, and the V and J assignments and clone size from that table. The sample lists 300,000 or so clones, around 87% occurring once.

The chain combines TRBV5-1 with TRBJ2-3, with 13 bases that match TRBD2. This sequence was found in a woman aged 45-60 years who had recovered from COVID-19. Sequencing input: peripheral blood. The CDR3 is CASSSTSGRNTQYF. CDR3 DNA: TGCGCCAGCAGCTCGACTAGCGGGAGGAATACGCAGTATTTT.